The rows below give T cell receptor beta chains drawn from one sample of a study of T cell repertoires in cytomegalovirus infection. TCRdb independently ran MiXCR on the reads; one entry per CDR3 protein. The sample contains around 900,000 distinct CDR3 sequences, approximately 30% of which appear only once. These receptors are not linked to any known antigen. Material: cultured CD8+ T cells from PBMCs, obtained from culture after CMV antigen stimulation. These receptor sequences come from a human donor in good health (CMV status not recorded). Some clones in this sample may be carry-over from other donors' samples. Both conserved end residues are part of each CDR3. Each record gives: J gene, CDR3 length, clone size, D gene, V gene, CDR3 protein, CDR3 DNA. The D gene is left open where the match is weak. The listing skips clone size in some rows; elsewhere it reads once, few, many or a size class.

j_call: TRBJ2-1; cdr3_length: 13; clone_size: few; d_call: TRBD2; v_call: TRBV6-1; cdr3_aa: CASIQRGGYEQFF; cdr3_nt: TGTGCCAGCATACAGCGGGGGGGCTATGAGCAGTTCTTC
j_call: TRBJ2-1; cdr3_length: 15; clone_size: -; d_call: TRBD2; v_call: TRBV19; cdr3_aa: CASSIDSGGFNEQFF; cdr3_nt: TGTGCCAGTAGTATAGATAGCGGGGGTTTCAATGAGCAGTTCTTC
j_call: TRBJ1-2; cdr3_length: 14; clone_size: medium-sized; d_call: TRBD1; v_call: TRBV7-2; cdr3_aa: CASSGTGGRSGYTF; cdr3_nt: TGTGCCAGCAGCGGGACAGGGGGGAGGAGCGGCTACACCTTC
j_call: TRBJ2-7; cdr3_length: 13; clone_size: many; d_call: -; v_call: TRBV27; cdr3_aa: CASSPGVSYEQYF; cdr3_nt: TGTGCCAGTAGTCCGGGCGTCTCCTACGAGCAGTACTTC
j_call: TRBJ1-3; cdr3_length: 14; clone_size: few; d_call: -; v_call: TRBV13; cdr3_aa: CASSLPSSGNTIYF; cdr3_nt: TGTGCCAGCAGCTTACCGAGCTCTGGAAACACCATATATTTT
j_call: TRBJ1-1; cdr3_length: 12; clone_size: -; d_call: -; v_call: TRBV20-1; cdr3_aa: CSARWENTEAFF; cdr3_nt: TGCAGTGCTAGGTGGGAGAACACTGAAGCTTTCTTT
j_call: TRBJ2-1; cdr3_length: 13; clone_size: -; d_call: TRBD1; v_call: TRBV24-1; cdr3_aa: CATGTGDHNEQFF; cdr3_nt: TGTGCCACCGGGACAGGAGATCACAATGAGCAGTTCTTC
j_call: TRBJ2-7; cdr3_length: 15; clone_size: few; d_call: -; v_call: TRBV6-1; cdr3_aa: CASSEWDSGYYEQYF; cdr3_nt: TGTGCCAGCAGTGAATGGGATAGCGGATACTACGAGCAGTACTTC
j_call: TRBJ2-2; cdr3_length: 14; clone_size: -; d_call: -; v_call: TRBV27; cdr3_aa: CASSPDTLQSELFF; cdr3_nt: TGTGCCAGCAGTCCGGACACGCTCCAATCGGAGCTGTTTTTT
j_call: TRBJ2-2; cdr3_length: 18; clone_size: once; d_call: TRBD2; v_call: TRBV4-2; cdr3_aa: CASSPRGRGGSNTGELFF; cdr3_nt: TGTGCCAGCAGCCCACGAGGGCGGGGGGGCTCGAACACCGGGGAGCTGTTTTTT
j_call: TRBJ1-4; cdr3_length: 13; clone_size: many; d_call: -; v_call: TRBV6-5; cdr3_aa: CASSYSRDAKLFF; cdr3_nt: TGTGCCAGCAGTTACTCGAGGGACGCGAAACTGTTTTTT
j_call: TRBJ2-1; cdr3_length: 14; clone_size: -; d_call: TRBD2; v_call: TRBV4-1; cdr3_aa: CASSPWASGNEQFF; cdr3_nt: TGCGCCAGCAGCCCCTGGGCTAGCGGGAATGAGCAGTTCTTC
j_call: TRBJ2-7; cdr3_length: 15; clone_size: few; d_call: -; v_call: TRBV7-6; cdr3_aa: CASSLGAGFDYEQYF; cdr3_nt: TGTGCCAGCAGCTTAGGAGCAGGGTTTGACTACGAGCAGTACTTC
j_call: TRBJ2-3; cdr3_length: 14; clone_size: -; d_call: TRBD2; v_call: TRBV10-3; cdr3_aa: CDAKLAGTTDTQYF; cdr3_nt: TGTGACGCTAAACTAGCGGGAACCACAGATACGCAGTATTTT
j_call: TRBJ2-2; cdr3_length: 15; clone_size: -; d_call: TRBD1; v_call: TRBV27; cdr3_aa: CASSFPRTGPRELFF; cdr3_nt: TGTGCCAGCAGTTTCCCCCGGACAGGTCCCCGGGAGCTGTTTTTT
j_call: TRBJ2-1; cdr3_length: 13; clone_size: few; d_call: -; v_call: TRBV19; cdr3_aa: CASSNLGDNEQFF; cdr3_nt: TGTGCCAGTAGTAATCTAGGGGACAATGAGCAGTTCTTC
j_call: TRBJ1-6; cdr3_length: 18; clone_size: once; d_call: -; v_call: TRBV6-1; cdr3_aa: CASSEAYIMQAPQSPLHF; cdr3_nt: TGTGCCAGCAGTGAAGCGTATATTATGCAAGCCCCACAGTCACCCCTCCACTTT
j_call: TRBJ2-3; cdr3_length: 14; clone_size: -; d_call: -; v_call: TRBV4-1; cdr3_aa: CASTTHSSGDTQYF; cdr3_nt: TGCGCCAGCACCACGCATTCGAGTGGAGATACGCAGTATTTT
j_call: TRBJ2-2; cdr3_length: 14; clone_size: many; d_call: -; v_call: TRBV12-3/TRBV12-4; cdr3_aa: CASSFRGIGGELFF; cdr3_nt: TGTGCCAGCAGTTTTCGGGGGATCGGCGGGGAGCTGTTTTTT
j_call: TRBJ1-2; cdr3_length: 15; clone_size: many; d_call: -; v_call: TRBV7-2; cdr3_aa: CASSLGVNGRQGYTF; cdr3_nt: TGTGCCAGCAGCTTAGGGGTGAACGGAAGGCAGGGCTACACCTTC
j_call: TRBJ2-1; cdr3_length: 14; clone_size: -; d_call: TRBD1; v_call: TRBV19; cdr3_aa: CASRTGTGYNEQFF; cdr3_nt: TGTGCCAGTAGGACCGGGACAGGGTACAATGAGCAGTTCTTC
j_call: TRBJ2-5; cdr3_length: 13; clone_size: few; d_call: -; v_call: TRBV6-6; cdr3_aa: CASLAGFKETQYF; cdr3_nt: TGTGCCAGCCTCGCGGGATTTAAAGAGACCCAGTACTTC
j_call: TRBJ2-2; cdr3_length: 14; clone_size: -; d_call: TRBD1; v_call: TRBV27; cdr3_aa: CASSLQGSCGELFF; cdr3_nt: TGTGCCAGTTCGCTACAGGGGTCGTGCGGGGAGCTGTTTTTT